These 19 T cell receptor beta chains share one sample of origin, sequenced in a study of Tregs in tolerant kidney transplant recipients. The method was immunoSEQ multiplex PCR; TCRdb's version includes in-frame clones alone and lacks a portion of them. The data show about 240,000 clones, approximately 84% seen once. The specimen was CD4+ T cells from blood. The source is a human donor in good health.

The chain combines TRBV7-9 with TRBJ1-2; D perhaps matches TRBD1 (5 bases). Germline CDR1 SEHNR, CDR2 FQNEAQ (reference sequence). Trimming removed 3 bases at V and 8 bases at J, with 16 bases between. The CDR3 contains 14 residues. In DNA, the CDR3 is TGTGCCAGCAGCTTCGGGACGGAGGCTATCGGCTACACCTTC. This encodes CASSFGTEAIGYTF. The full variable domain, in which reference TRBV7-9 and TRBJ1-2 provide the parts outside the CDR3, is DTGVSQNPRHKITKRGQNVTFRCDPISEHNRLYWYRQTLGQGPEFLTYFQNEAQLEKSRLLSDRFSAERPKGSFSTLEIQRTEQGDSAMYLCASSFGTEAIGYTFGSGTRLTVV.

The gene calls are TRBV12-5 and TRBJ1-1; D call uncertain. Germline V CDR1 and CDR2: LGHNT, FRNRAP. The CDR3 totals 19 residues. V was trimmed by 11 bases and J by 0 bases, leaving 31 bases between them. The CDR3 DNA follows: TGTGCTGATCCGTCTGGATGCTGCGCAGCAGTGGGGATGAACACTGAAGCTTTCTTT. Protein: CADPSGCCAAVGMNTEAFF.

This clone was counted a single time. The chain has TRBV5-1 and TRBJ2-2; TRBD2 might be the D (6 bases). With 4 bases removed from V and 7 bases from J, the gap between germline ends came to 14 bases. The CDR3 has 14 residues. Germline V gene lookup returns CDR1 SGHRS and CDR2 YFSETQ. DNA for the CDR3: TGCGCCAGCAGCCCCTGGACTACCGGCGGGGAGCTGTTTTTT. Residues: CASSPWTTGGELFF.

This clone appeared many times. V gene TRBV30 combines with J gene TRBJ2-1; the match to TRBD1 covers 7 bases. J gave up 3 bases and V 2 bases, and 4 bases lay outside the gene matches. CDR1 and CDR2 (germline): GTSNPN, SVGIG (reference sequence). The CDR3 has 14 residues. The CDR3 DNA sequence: TGTGCCTGGAGTAGAGACAGGGTCTACAATGAGCAGTTCTTC. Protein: CAWSRDRVYNEQFF.

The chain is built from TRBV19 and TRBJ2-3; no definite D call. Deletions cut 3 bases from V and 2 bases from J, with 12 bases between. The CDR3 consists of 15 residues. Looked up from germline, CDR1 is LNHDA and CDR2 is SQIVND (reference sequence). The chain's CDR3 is CASSMVVYTTDTQYF. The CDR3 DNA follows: TGTGCCAGTAGTATGGTAGTATACACCACAGATACGCAGTATTTT.

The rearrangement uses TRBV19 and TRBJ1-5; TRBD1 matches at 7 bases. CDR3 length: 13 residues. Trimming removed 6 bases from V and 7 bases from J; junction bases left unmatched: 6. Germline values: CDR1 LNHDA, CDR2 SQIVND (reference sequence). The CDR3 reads CASRLTGAQPQHF. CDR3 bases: TGTGCCAGTAGACTCACAGGGGCCCAGCCCCAGCATTTT. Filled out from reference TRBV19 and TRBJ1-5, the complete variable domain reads DGGITQSPKYLFRKEGQNVTLSCEQNLNHDAMYWYRQDPGQGLRLIYYSQIVNDFQKGDIAEGYSVSREKKESFPLTVTSAQKNPTAFYLCASRLTGAQPQHFGDGTRLSIL.

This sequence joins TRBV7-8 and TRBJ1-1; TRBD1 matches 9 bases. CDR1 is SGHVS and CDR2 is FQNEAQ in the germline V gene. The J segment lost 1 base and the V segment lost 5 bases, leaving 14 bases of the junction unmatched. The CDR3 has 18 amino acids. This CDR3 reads CASSTRVTGGSKNTEAFF. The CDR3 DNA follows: TGTGCCAGCAGCACCCGGGTAACAGGGGGCAGCAAGAACACTGAAGCTTTCTTT.

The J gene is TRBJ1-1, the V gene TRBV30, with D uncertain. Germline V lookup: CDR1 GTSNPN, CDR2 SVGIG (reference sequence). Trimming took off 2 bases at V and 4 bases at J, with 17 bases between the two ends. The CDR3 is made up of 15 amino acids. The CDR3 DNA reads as TGTGCCTGGAGTCCCCGGACCACCCCGGGCACTGAAGCTTTCTTT. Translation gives CAWSPRTTPGTEAFF.

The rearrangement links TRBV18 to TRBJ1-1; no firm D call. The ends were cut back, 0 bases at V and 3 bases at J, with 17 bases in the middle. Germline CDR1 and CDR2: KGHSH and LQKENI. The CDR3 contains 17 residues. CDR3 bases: TGTGCCAGCTCACCACCTGTTGTGGTTTGGAGGTACACTGAAGCTTTCTTT. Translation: CASSPPVVVWRYTEAFF.

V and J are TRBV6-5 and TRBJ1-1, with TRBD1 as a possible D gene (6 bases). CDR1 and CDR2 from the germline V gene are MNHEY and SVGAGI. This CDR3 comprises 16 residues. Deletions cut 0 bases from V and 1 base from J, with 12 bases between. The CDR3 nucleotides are TGTGCCAGCAGTTACTCATTGCGGGGGCCGAACACTGAAGCTTTCTTT. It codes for CASSYSLRGPNTEAFF.

Here the CDR3 DNA reads TGCGCCAGCAGTTTCGGACAGAGAACACTCCTGAACACCGGGGAGCTGTTTTTT. Its protein is CASSFGQRTLLNTGELFF. The chain links TRBV5-1 to TRBJ2-2; D is possibly TRBD1 (6 bases). The CDR3 loop spans 18 amino acids. V lost 5 bases to trimming and J lost 1 base, with 21 bases between them. In germline, CDR1 is SGHRS, CDR2 YFSETQ.

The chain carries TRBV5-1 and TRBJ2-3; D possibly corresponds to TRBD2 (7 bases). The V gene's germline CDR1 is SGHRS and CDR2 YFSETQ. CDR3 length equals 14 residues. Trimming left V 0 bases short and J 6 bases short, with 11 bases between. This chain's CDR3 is CASSLDREGDTQYF. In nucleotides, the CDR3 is TGCGCCAGCAGCTTGGACAGGGAGGGTGATACGCAGTATTTT.

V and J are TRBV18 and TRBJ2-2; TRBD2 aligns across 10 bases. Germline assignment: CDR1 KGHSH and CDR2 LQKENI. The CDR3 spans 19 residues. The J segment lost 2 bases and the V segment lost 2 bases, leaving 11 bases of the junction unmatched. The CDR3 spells CASSPMRQGTSENTGELFF. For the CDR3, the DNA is TGTGCCAGCTCACCAATGAGACAGGGGACTAGCGAAAACACCGGGGAGCTGTTTTTT.

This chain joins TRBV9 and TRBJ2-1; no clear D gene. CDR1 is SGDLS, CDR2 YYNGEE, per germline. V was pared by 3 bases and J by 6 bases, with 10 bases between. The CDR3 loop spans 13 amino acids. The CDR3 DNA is TGTGCCAGCAGCGCCTTAAGCCGCAATGAGCAGTTCTTC. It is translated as CASSALSRNEQFF.

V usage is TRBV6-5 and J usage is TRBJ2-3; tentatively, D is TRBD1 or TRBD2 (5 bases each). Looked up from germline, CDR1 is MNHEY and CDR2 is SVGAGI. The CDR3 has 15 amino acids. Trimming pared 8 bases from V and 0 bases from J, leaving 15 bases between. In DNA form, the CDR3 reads TGTGCCAGCCAATTGGGGCTAGCAAGCACAGATACGCAGTATTTT. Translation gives CASQLGLASTDTQYF.

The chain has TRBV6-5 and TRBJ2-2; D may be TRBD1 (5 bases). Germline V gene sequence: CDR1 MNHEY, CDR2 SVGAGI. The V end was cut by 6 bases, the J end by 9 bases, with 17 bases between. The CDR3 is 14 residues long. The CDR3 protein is CASSRPDTSRELFF. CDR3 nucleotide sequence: TGTGCCAGCAGCCGTCCGGACACGTCAAGGGAGCTGTTTTTT.

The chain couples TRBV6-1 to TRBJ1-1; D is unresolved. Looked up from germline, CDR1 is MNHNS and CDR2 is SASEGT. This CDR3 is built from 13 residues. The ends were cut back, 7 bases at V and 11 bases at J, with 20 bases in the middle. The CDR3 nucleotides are TGTGCCAGCACCCTTGGGTCCCAGCTCCGGGCTTTCTTT. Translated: CASTLGSQLRAFF.

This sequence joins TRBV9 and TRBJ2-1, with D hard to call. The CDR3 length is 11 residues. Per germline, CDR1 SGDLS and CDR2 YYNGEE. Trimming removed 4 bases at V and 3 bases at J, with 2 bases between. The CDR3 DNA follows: TGTGCCAGCAGCTACTACAATGAGCAGTTCTTC. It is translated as CASSYYNEQFF.

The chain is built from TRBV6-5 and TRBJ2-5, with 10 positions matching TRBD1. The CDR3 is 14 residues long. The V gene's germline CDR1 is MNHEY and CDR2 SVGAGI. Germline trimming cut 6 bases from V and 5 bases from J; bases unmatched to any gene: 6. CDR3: CASSWDRGGETQYF. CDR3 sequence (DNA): TGTGCCAGCAGCTGGGACAGGGGCGGTGAGACCCAGTACTTC.